Given below is one T cell receptor delta chain in context. The clone's antigen remains unknown. A far larger clone is only one base removed, so a read error is likely. The sample belongs to a study of gammadelta T cells in human blood (dated by TCRdb to the early 2020s). Results and caveats for the whole study, not just this receptor: According to the study, polyclonal expansion of innate gamma-delta T cells immediately after birth appeared to be driven by microbial exposure.

The library was built by means of RT-PCR. The sequencer listed for this sample is Illumina MiSeq. Clone calls in TCRdb were regenerated from the public reads with CATT, after which identical DNA sequences shared one row. The sample table lists 650 to 850 delta-chain clones, 50% to 70% of them with a count of one. The ten biggest clones cover approximately 29% of the sample. Looking up the germline V gene yields CDR1 GEAIGNYY and CDR2 EKD. The CDR3 measures 16 amino acids from cysteine to phenylalanine. Only CDR3 DNA remains: 48 bases, in frame from the first base. Trimmed from V: 2 bases; trimmed from J: 0 bases; junction bases lacking a gene match: 3.

This chain joins TRDV2 to TRDJ2; the junction holds 9 bases that match TRDD3. The specimen was Vgamma9Vdelta2 gamma-delta T cells from cord blood. This TCR was recovered from a newborn. The CDR3 reads CACDIMGDTLTAQLFF. The bases read TGTGCCTGTGACATAATGGGGGATACTTTGACAGCACAACTCTTCTTT.